This T cell receptor (beta chain) originates from a study of cytomegalovirus exposure and HLA in healthy donors. Whole-study results and caveats: Segments of the TCR beta V type were, in most cases, productive about 90% or about 30% of the time in an earlier analysis. TCR beta chain V- and J-gene trimming was linked, in a later analysis, to a missense variant in DCLRE1C.

For this clone: What it binds is unknown.

Both 60 Vbeta primers and 13 Jbeta primers went into the PCR. Only in-frame clones appear in the TCRdb table, and some are missing; sequencing was by immunoSEQ multiplex PCR. The data hold 95,000 to 100,000 clones, with 75% to 80% observed a single time. This CDR3 has 13 residues. Trimming removed 4 bases at V and 4 bases at J, with 10 bases between. The V gene's germline CDR1 is MGHRA and CDR2 YSYEKL. V usage is TRBV4-1 and J usage is TRBJ1-2; no reliable D call. This clonotype was sampled from a female donor in good health and CMV-seronegative. The sequencing input was PBMCs. The CDR3 spells CASSPGGTYGYTF. The DNA of the CDR3 is TGCGCCAGCAGCCCCGGAGGAACCTATGGCTACACCTTC.